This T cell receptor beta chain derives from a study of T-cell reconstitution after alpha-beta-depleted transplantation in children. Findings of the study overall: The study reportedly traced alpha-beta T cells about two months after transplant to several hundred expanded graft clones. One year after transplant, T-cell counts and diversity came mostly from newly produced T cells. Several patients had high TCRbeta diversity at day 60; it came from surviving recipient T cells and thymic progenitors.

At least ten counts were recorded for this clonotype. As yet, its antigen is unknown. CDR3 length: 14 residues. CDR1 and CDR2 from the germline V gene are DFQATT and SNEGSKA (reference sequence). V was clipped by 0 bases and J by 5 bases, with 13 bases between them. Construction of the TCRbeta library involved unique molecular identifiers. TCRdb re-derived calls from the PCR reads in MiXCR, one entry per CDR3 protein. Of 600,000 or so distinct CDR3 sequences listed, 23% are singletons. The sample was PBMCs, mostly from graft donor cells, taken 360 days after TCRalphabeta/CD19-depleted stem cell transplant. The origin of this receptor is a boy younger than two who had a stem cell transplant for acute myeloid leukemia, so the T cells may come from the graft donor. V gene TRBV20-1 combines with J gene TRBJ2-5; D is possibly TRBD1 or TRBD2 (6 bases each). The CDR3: CSARDLTGRETQYF. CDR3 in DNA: TGCAGTGCTAGAGACCTCACAGGGAGGGAGACCCAGTACTTC.